The entry below describes one T cell receptor beta chain. These data belong to a study of blood T cell repertoires in COVID-19. The repertoire was sequenced with immunoSEQ multiplex PCR; TCRdb's copy has only in-frame clones and lacks some. Of over 450,000 clones listed, 85% to 90% are singletons. CDR1 SGHVS and CDR2 FNYEAQ come from the germline V gene. The CDR3 sequence is 16 residues long. J gave up 4 bases and V 7 bases, and 14 bases lay outside the gene matches. This TCR derives from a woman in her fifties or sixties with COVID-19, enrolled during active disease. The V gene is TRBV7-6, the J gene TRBJ2-3, with 7 bases lining up with TRBD1. Specimen: peripheral blood. CDR3 coding DNA: TGTGCCAGCACCCTAGGGGGCGCAGGGGCCCCAGATACGCAGTATTTT. Protein product: CASTLGGAGAPDTQYF.